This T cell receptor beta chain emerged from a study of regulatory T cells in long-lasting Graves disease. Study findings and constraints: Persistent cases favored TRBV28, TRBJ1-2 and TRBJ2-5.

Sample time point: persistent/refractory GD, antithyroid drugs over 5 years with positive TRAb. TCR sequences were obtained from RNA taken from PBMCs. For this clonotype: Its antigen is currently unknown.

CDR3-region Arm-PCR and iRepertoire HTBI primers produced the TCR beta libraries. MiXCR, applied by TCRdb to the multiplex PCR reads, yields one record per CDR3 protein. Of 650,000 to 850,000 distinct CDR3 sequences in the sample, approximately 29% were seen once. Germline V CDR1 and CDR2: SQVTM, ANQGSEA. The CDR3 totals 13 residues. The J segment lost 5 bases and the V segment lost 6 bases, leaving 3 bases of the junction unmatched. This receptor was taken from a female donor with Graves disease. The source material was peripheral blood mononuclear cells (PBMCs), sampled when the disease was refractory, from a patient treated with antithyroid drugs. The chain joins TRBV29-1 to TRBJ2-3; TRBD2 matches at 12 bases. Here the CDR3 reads CSVGGLAGDTQYF. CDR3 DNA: TGCAGCGTCGGGGGACTAGCGGGAGATACGCAGTATTTT.